Listed below are T cell receptor beta chains from one sample, sequenced in a study of CD8 T cells in Susac syndrome. TCRdb itself ran the immunoSEQ multiplex PCR reads through MiXCR, one entry per CDR3 protein. The repertoire holds some 300,000 distinct CDR3 sequences, roughly 84% seen once, with around 0.11% in the top ten. Material: CD8+ T cells from PBMCs. These receptors all stem from a human donor with multiple sclerosis. The CDR3 runs from the conserved cysteine through the conserved F or W. D genes are given only for firm matches. Clone size is stated in some rows and not others, as once, few, many or a class when expanded.

clone size	V gene	D gene	J gene	CDR3 protein	CDR3 DNA
NA	TRBV24-1	NA	TRBJ2-1	CATSVSGPLYNEQFF	TGTGCCACCAGTGTGAGCGGGCCGCTTTACAATGAGCAGTTCTTC
once	TRBV27	NA	TRBJ2-4	CASSSWSVGLSRNIQYF	TGTGCCAGCAGTTCGTGGTCCGTGGGACTTAGTCGGAACATTCAGTACTTC
NA	TRBV7-9	NA	TRBJ2-1	CASSYRSLRAGRYNEQFF	TGTGCCAGCAGCTACCGATCCTTACGGGCGGGGCGGTACAATGAGCAGTTCTTC
NA	TRBV7-9	NA	TRBJ2-1	CASSLEVGFYEQFF	TGTGCCAGCAGCTTGGAGGTGGGCTTCTATGAGCAGTTCTTC
once	TRBV6-5	NA	TRBJ2-1	CASSRGLIRFF	TGTGCCAGCAGTCGTGGACTAATCCGGTTCTTC
NA	TRBV5-5	NA	TRBJ2-4	CASSLGVKNIQYF	TGTGCCAGCAGCTTGGGGGTCAAAAACATTCAGTACTTC
NA	TRBV12-3/TRBV12-4	TRBD1	TRBJ2-1	CASSFSGTGVLSEQFF	TGTGCCAGCAGTTTTTCCGGGACAGGGGTCTTAAGTGAGCAGTTCTTC
NA	TRBV7-6	TRBD2	TRBJ2-1	CASSFRLAGANEQFF	TGTGCCAGCAGCTTCCGACTAGCGGGAGCGAATGAGCAGTTCTTC
NA	TRBV20-1	NA	TRBJ2-5	CSAHQVKLKQETQYF	TGCAGTGCTCACCAAGTCAAACTAAAGCAAGAGACCCAGTACTTC
NA	TRBV19	NA	TRBJ1-1	CASTTDRDIHEAFF	TGTGCCAGTACTACGGACCGAGATATTCATGAAGCTTTCTTT
NA	TRBV27	NA	TRBJ2-7	CASSLGPAEPYEQYF	TGTGCCAGCAGTTTGGGTCCAGCGGAGCCCTACGAGCAGTACTTC
NA	TRBV9	NA	TRBJ2-1	CASSVAVGNTYNEQFF	TGTGCCAGCAGCGTAGCTGTCGGCAATACCTACAATGAGCAGTTCTTC